This passage covers 10 T cell receptor beta chains from one sample sequenced in a study of breast tumors, draining lymph nodes, adjacent tissues. MiXCR, applied by TCRdb to the multiplex PCR reads, yields one record per CDR3 protein. The repertoire has about 170,000 distinct CDR3 sequences, roughly 35% of them found once; the top ten carry about 4.1%. Samples came from axillary lymph nodes draining the breast cancer. Sequencing was done on a sample of axillary lymph node tissue. These receptor sequences come from a female donor with breast cancer. Some clones in this sample may be carry-over from other donors' samples.

This clonotype has at least ten counts. The V call is TRBV20-1, the J call TRBJ2-3; 10 bases map to TRBD2. Unmatched junction bases numbered 8, after V lost 3 bases and J lost 5 bases. The CDR3 consists of 15 residues. The germline CDR1 and CDR2 sequences are DFQATT and SNEGSKA (reference sequence). The CDR3 protein is CSASPPGLARDTQYF. In DNA, the CDR3 is TGCAGTGCTAGCCCTCCGGGACTAGCGCGAGATACGCAGTATTTT.

The table lists this clonotype with many counts. CDR3 loop: CASSFRGREKLFF. CDR3 in DNA: TGTGCCAGCAGTTTTAGGGGCCGGGAAAAACTGTTTTTT. The chain joins TRBV28 to TRBJ1-4; D possibly corresponds to TRBD1 (5 bases). The CDR3 consists of 13 residues. Trimming took off 3 bases at V and 8 bases at J, with 10 bases between the two ends. Germline assignment: CDR1 MDHEN and CDR2 SYDVKM. The full variable domain, its missing parts supplied by reference TRBV28 and TRBJ1-4, is DVKVTQSSRYLVKRTGEKVFLECVQDMDHENMFWYRQDPGLGLRLIYFSYDVKMKEKGDIPEGYSVSREKKERFSLILESASTNQTSMYLCASSFRGREKLFFGSGTQLSVL.

As to this clonotype: One junction end disagrees with the germline gene, perhaps due to a read error. The chain employs TRBV5-6 and TRBJ2-3; TRBD1 is a possible D gene (5 bases). Germline CDR1 SGHDT, CDR2 YYEEEE. The CDR3 is made up of 14 amino acids. The CDR3 sequence is CGSSLGDRTDTQYF. The CDR3 DNA sequence: TGTGGCAGCAGCCTAGGAGACAGAACAGATACGCAGTATTTT.

This clonotype was observed many times. J is TRBJ2-3 and V is TRBV7-2; 9 bases are shared with TRBD2. Per the germline V gene, CDR1 is SGHTA and CDR2 is FQGNSA. This CDR3 contains 17 residues. V shed 5 bases and J 1 base; nucleotides not matched to a gene: 10. The CDR3 reads CASSIMSGRRGTDTQYF. The CDR3 DNA is TGTGCCAGCAGCATTATGAGCGGGAGGAGGGGCACAGATACGCAGTATTTT.

This clonotype was seen repeatedly, ten times or more. The V gene is TRBV24-1, the J gene TRBJ2-3; D is ambiguous. Trimming removed 10 bases at V and 4 bases at J, with 11 bases between. In germline, CDR1 is KGHDR, CDR2 SFDVKD. This CDR3 contains 12 residues. The CDR3 loop reads CATAFGSDTQYF. CDR3 coding DNA: TGTGCCACTGCGTTTGGGTCAGATACGCAGTATTTT.

This clonotype has at least ten counts. This chain links TRBV19 with TRBJ1-5, with 10 nucleotides matching TRBD1. This CDR3 has 14 residues. Per germline, CDR1 LNHDA and CDR2 SQIVND (reference sequence). V trimming: 6 bases; J trimming: 6 bases; junction bases outside the gene matches: 5. Here the CDR3 reads CASSKTGGVQPQHF. Written as DNA, the CDR3 is TGTGCCAGTAGCAAGACAGGGGGCGTTCAGCCCCAGCATTTT.

This clonotype was observed many times. For the CDR3, the DNA is TGTGCCAGCAGTTTAAGGCGGGAGGGCCACTACGAGCAGTACTTC. This sequence encodes CASSLRREGHYEQYF. This chain links TRBV12-3 or TRBV12-4 with TRBJ2-7, with 9 bases identical to TRBD2. There are 15 residues in the CDR3. Losses at the gene ends were 2 bases for V and 3 bases for J; bases not matched to a gene: 5.

This clonotype was seen ten or more times. Just one base apart from a much larger clone, this may be a read error. The V and J genes are TRBV13 and TRBJ2-5; D might be TRBD1 (5 bases). The CDR3 is 13 residues long. Trimming removed 4 bases from V and 7 bases from J, with 13 bases in between. CDR1 PRHDT and CDR2 FYEKMQ come from the germline V gene (reference sequence). The CDR3 DNA sequence: TGTGCCAGCAGCTCTCCAGGGTTAGGGACCCAGTACTTC. Residues: CASSSPGLGTQYF. The variable domain in full, completed from reference TRBV13 and TRBJ2-5, reads AAGVIQSPRHLIKEKRETATLKCYPIPRHDTVYWYQQGPGQDPQFLISFYEKMQSDKGSIPDRFSAQQFSDYHSELNMSSLELGDSALYFCASSSPGLGTQYFGPGTRLLVL.

This clonotype turned up a few times. It may be a read error: a sequence one base away is much more abundant. No conserved phenylalanine or tryptophan is present at the end of the CDR3, so a read error is the likely explanation. This chain uses TRBV7-3 with TRBJ2-5; maybe TRBD2 (6 bases). Germline V CDR1 and CDR2: SGHTA, FQGTGA. This CDR3 has 14 amino acids. V dropped 1 base and J dropped 3 bases, with 9 bases sitting between them. Here the CDR3 reads CASSLNGGEETQYL. The CDR3 DNA sequence: TGTGCCAGCAGCTTAAACGGGGGTGAAGAGACCCAGTACCTC.

This clonotype has ten or more counts. The chain recombines TRBV2 with TRBJ1-3; no reliable D call. This CDR3 has 16 amino acids. CDR1 is SNHLY and CDR2 is FYNNEI in the germline V gene. V was clipped by 6 bases and J by 4 bases, with 19 bases between them. This CDR3 reads CASSNDGRRQGNTIYF. The DNA of the CDR3 is TGTGCCAGCAGCAACGACGGTAGACGTCAGGGAAACACCATATATTTT.